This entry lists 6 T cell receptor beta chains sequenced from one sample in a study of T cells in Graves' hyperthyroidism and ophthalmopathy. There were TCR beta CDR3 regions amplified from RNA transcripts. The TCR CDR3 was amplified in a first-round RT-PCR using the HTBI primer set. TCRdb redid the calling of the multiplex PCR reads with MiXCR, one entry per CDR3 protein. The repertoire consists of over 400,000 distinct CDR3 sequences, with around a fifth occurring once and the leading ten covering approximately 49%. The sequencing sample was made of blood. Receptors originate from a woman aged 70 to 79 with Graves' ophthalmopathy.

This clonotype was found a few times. CDR3: CASGPTWTGQGTQETQYF. CDR3 DNA sequence: TGTGCTAGTGGTCCCACTTGGACAGGGCAAGGGACCCAAGAGACCCAGTACTTC. The genes are TRBV12-5 and TRBJ2-5; 8 nucleotides line up with TRBD1. With V trimmed by 5 bases and J by 1 base, 15 bases remained unmatched. Germline CDR1 LGHNT, CDR2 FRNRAP. The CDR3 spans 18 residues.

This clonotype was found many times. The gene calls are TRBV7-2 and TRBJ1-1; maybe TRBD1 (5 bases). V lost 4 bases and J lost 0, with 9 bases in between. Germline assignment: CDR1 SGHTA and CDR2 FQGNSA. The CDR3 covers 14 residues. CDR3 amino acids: CASSSGRVNTEAFF. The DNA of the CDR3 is TGTGCCAGCAGCTCAGGGAGGGTGAACACTGAAGCTTTCTTT.

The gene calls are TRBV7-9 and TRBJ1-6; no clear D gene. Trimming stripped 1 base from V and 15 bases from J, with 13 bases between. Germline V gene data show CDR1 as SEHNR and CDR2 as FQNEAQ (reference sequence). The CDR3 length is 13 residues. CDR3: CASSLGTGQNLHF. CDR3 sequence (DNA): TGTGCCAGCAGCTTAGGTACTGGGCAGAACCTCCACTTT.

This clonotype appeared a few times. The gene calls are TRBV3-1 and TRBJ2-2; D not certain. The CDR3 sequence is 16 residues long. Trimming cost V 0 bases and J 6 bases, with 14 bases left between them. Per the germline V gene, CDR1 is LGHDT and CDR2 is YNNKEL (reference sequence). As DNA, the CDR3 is TGTGCCAGCAGCCAAGATCGACCAGGTCCTGCCGGGGAGCTGTTTTTT. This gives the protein CASSQDRPGPAGELFF.

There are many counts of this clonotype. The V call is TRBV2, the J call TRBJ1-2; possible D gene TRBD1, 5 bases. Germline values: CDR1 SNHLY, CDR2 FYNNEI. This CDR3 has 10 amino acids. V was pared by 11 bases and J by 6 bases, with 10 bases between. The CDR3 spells CAGGRDGYTF. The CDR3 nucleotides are TGTGCCGGGGGTAGAGATGGCTACACCTTC.

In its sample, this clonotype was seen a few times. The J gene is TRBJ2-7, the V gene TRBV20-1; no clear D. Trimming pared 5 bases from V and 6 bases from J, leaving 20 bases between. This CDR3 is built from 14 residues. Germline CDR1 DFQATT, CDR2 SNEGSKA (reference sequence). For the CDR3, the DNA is TGCAGTGCTGTCGGAGAACGGCCCTTCCTCGAGCAGTACTTC. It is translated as CSAVGERPFLEQYF.